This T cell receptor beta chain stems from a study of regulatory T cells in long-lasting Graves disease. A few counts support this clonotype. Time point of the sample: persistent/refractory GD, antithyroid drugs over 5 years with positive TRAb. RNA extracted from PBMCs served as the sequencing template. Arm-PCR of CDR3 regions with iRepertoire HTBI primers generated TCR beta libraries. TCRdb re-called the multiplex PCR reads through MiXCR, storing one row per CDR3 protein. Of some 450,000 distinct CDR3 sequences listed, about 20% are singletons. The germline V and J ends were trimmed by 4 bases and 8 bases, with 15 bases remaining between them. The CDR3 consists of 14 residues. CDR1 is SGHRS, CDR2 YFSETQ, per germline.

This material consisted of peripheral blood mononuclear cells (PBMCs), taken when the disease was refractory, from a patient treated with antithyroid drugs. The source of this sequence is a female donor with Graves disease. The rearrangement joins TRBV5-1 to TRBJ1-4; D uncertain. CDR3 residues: CASSPTDGEEKLFF. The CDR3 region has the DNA TGCGCCAGCAGCCCTACAGATGGGGAAGAAAAACTGTTTTTT.